The source of this TCR beta chain is a study of OX40 agonist ivuxolimab in advanced cancers. Produced via immunoSEQ multiplex PCR; TCRdb's table is partial and in-frame only. This repertoire shows fewer than 65,000 clones, over 75% found once; its top ten account for 5.2%. Trimming left V 2 bases short and J 13 bases short, with 12 bases between. The CDR3 totals 11 residues. The germline V gene encodes CDR1 SGHNT and CDR2 YYREEE (reference sequence). The chain combines TRBV5-4 with TRBJ1-2, with D unresolved. The material sequenced was CD4+ or CD8+ T cells sorted from blood, taken in a trial of the OX40 agonist ivuxolimab. The origin of this receptor is an adult with an advanced solid tumor such as melanoma, head and neck, liver or kidney cancer. CDR3 DNA: TGTGCCAGCAGCTTTCAGGACCAATTCACCTTC. Amino acid sequence: CASSFQDQFTF. Looking up the rest from reference TRBV5-4 and TRBJ1-2 gives the full variable domain: ETGVTQSPTHLIKTRGQQVTLRCSSQSGHNTVSWYQQALGQGPQFIFQYYREEENGRGNFPPRFSGLQFPNYSSELNVNALELDDSALYLCASSFQDQFTFGSGTRLTVV.